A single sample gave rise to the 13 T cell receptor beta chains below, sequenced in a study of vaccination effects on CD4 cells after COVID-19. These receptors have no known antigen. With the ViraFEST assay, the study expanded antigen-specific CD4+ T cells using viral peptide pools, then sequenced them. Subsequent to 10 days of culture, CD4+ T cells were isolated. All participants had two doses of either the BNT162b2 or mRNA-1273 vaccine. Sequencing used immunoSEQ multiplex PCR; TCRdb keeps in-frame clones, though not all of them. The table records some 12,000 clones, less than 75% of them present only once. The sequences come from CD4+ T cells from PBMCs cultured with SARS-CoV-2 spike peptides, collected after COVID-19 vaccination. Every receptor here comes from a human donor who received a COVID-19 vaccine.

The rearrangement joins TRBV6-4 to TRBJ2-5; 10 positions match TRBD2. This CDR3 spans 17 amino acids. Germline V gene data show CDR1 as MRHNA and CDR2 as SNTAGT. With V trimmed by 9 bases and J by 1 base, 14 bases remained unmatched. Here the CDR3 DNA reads TGTGCCAGAAGGCGTCGAGGACTAGCGGAATTCCAAGAGACCCAGTACTTC. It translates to CARRRRGLAEFQETQYF.

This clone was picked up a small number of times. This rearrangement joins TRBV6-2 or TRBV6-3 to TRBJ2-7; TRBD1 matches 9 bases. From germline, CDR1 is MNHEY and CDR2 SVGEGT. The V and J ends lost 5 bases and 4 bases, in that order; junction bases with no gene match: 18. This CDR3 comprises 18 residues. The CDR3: CASSPNRRRDRVRYEQYF. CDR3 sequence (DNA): TGTGCCAGCAGTCCCAACCGGCGCCGGGACAGGGTGAGGTACGAGCAGTACTTC.

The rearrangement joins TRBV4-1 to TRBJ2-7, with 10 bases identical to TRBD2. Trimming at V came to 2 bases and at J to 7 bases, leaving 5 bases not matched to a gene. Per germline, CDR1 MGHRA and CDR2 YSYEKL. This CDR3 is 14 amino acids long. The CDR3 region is CASSQLAGVYEQYF. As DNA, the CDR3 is TGCGCCAGCAGCCAACTAGCGGGAGTATATGAGCAGTACTTC.

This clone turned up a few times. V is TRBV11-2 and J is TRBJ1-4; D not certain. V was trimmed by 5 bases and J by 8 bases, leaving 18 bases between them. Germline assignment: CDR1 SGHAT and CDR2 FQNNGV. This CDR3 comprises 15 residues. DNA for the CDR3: TGTGCCAGCAGCCCGGGTCGACGAAGTCGGGAAAAACTGTTTTTT. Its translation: CASSPGRRSREKLFF.

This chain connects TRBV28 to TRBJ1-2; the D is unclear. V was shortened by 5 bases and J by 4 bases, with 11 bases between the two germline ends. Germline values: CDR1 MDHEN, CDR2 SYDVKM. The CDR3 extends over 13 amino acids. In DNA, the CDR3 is TGTGCCAGCAGTAGAGTTACCCCCTATGGCTACACCTTC. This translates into CASSRVTPYGYTF.

The CDR3 sequence: CAISESGREGSPLHF. CDR3 coding DNA: TGTGCCATCAGTGAGTCTGGGAGGGAAGGCTCACCCCTCCACTTT. V is TRBV10-3 and J is TRBJ1-6; D remains ambiguous. V shed 0 bases and J shed 10 bases, with 13 bases lying between them. CDR3 length: 15 residues. Germline lookup yields CDR1 ENHRY and CDR2 SYGVKD.

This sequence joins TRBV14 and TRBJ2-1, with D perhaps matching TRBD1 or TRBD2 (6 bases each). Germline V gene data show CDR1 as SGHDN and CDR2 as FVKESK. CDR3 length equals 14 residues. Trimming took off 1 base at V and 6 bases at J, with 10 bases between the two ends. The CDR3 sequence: CASSQVGGLNEQFF. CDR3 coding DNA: TGTGCCAGCAGCCAAGTAGGGGGACTCAATGAGCAGTTCTTC.

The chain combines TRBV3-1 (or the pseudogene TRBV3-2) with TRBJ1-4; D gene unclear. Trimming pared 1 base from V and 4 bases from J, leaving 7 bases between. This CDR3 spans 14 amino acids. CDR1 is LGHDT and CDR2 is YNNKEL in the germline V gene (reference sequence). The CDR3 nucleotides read TGTGCCAGCAGCCAAGGGTGGGATAATGAAAAACTGTTTTTT. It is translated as CASSQGWDNEKLFF.

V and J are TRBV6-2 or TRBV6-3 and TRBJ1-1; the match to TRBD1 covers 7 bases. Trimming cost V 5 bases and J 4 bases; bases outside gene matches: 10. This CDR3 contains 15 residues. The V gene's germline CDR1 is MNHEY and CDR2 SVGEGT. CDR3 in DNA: TGTGCCAGCAGTAGCCACAGGGGCCCCGCCACTGAAGCTTTCTTT. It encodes CASSSHRGPATEAFF.

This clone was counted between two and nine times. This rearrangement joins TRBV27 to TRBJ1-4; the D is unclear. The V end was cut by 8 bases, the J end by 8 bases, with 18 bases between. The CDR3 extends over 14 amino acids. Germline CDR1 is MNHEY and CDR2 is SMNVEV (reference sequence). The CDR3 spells CASQSPRHGEKLFF. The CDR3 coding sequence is TGTGCCAGCCAAAGCCCCCGACATGGGGAAAAACTGTTTTTT.

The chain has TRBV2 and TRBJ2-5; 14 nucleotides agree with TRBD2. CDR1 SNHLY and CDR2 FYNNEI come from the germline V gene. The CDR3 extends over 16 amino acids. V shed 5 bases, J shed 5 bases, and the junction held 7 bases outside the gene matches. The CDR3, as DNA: TGTGCCAGCAGTCGACTAGCGGGAGGGCCGGGGGAGACCCAGTACTTC. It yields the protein CASSRLAGGPGETQYF.

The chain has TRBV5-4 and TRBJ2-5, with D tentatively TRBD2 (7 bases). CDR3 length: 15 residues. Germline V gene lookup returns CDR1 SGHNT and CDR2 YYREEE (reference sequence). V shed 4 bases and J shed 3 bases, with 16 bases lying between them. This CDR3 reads CASSPKGGAEETQYF. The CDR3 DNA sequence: TGTGCCAGCAGCCCCAAGGGGGGGGCTGAAGAGACCCAGTACTTC.

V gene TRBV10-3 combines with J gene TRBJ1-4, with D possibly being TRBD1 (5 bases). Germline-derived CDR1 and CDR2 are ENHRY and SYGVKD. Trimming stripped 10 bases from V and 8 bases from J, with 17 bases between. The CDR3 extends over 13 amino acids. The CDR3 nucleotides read TGTGCCACTAAAGGGCAGGGTGGGGAAAAACTGTTTTTT. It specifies CATKGQGGEKLFF.